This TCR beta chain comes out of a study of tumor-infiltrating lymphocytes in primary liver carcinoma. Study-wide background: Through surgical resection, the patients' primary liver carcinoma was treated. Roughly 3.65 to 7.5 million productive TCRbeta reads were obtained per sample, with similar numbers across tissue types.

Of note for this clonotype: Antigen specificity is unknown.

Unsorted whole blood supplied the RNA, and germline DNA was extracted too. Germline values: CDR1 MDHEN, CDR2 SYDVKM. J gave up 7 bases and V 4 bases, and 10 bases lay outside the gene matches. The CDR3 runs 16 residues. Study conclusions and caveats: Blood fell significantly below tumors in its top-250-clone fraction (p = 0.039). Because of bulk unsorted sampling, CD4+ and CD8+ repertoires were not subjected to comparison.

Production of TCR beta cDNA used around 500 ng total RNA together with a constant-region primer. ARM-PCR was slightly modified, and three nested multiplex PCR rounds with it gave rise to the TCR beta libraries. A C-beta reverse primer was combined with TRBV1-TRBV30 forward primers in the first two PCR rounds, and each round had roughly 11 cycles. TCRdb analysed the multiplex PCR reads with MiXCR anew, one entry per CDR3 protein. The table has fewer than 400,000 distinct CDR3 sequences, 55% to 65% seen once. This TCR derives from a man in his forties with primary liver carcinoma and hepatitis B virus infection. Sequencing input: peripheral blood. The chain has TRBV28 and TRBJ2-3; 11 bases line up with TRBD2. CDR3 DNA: TGTGCCAGCAGTTCCTCGACTAGCGGGATTTCATATACGCAGTATTTT. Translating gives CASSSSTSGISYTQYF.